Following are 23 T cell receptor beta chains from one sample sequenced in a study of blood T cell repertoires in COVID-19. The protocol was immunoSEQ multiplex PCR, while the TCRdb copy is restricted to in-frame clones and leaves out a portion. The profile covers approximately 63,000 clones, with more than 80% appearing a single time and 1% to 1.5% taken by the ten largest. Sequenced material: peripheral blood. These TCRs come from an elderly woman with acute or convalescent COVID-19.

The chain's CDR3 is CASRQVAGAGYEQYF. CDR3 nucleotides: TGTGCCAGCAGACAGGTCGCTGGGGCCGGTTACGAGCAGTACTTC. V gene TRBV11-2 combines with J gene TRBJ2-7; possible D gene TRBD1, 5 bases. Per germline, CDR1 SGHAT and CDR2 FQNNGV. The V end lost 6 bases, the J end lost 4 bases, and 19 bases lay between the germline ends. The CDR3 has 15 amino acids.

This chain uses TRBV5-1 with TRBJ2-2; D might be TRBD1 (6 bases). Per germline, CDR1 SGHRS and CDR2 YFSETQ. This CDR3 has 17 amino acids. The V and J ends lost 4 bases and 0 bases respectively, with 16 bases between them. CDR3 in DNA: TGCGCCAGCAGCATCCCCCACGGGACACCGAACACCGGGGAGCTGTTTTTT. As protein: CASSIPHGTPNTGELFF.

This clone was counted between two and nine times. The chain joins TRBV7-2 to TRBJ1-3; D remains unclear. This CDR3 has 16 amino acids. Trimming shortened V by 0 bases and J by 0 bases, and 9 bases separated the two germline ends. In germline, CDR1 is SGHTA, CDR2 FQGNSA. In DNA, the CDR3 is TGTGCCAGCAGCTTAGCTGGGCAGCCCTCTGGAAACACCATATATTTT. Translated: CASSLAGQPSGNTIYF.

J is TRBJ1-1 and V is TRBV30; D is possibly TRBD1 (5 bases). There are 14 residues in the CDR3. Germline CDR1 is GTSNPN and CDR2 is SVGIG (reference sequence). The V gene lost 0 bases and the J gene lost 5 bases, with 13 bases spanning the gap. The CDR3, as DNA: TGTGCCTGGAGTGTACTTCGGGGGAGGACTGAAGCTTTCTTT. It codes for CAWSVLRGRTEAFF.

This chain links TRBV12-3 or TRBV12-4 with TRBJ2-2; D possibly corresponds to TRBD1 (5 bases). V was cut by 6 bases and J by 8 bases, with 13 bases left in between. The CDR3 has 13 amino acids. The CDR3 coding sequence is TGTGCCAGCAGCTCCCAGGGTTCTGGGGAGCTGTTTTTT. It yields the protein CASSSQGSGELFF.

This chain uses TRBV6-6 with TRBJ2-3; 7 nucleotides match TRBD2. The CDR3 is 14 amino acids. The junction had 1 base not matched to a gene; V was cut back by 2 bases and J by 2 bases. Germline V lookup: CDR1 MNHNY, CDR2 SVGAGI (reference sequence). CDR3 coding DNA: TGTGCCAGCAGTTACGCGGGAGCCACAGATACGCAGTATTTT. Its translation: CASSYAGATDTQYF.

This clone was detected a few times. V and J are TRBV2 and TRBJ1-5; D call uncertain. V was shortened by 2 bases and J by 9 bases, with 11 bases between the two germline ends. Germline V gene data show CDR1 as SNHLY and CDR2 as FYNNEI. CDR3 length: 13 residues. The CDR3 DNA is TGTGCCAGCAGTGAAACCCCCCCGGGGCCCCAGCATTTT. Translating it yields CASSETPPGPQHF.

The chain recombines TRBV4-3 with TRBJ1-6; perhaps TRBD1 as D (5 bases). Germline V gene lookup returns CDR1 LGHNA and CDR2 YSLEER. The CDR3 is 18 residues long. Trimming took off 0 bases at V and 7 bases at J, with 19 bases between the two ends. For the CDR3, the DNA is TGCGCCAGCAGCCAAGATAGGGGCGGGGGATCCCCCAATTCACCCCTCCACTTT. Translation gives CASSQDRGGGSPNSPLHF.

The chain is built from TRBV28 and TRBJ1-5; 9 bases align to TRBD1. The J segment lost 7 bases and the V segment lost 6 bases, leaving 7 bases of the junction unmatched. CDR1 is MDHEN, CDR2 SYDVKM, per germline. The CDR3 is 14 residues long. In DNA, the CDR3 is TGTGCCAGCAGGACGGACAGGGGAAGACAGCCCCAGCATTTT. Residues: CASRTDRGRQPQHF.

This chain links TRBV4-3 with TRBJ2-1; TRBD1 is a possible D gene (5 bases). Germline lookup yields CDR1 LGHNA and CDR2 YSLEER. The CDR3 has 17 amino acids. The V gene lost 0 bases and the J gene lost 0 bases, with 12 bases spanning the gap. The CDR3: CASSQDRGMSSYNEQFF. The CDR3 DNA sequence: TGCGCCAGCAGCCAAGATAGGGGAATGAGCTCCTACAATGAGCAGTTCTTC.

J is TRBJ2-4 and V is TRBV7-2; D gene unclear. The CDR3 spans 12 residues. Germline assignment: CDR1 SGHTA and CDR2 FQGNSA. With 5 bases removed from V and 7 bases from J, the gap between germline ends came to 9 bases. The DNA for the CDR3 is TGTGCCAGCAGCCAATTCGGGAACATTCAGTACTTC. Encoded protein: CASSQFGNIQYF.

The CDR3 spells CASSKVRDRIETQYF. CDR3 coding DNA: TGTGCCAGCAGCAAAGTGCGGGACAGGATAGAGACCCAGTACTTC. The chain joins TRBV21-1 to TRBJ2-5; TRBD1, as called in the table, went unchecked against the DNA. TRBV21-1 counts as a pseudogene. The CDR3 contains 15 residues.

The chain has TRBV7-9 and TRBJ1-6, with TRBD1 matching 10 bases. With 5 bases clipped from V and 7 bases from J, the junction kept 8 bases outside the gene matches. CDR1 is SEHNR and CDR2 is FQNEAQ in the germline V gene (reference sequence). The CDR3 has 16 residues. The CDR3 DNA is TGTGCCAGCAGCCCGGGGACAGGGGCTAGGAATTCACCCCTCCACTTT. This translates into CASSPGTGARNSPLHF. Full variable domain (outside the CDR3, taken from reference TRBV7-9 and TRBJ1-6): DTGVSQNPRHKITKRGQNVTFRCDPISEHNRLYWYRQTLGQGPEFLTYFQNEAQLEKSRLLSDRFSAERPKGSFSTLEIQRTEQGDSAMYLCASSPGTGARNSPLHFGNGTRLTVT.

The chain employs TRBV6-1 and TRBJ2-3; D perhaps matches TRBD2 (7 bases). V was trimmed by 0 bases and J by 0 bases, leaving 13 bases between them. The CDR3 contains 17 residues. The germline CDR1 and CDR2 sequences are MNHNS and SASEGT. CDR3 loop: CASSEASAGASTDTQYF. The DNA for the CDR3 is TGTGCCAGCAGTGAAGCGAGTGCGGGGGCGAGCACAGATACGCAGTATTTT.

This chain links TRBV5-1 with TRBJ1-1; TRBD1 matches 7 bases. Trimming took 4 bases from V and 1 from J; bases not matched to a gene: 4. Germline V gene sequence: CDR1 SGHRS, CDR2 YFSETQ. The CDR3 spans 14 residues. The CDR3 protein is CASSEDRPNTEAFF. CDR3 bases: TGCGCCAGCAGCGAGGACAGGCCGAACACTGAAGCTTTCTTT.

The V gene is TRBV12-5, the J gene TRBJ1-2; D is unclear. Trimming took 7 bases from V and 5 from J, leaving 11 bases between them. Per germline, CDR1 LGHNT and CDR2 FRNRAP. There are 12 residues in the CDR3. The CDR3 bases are TGTGCTAGTGCCGATGGGCCTTATGGCTACACCTTC. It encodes CASADGPYGYTF.

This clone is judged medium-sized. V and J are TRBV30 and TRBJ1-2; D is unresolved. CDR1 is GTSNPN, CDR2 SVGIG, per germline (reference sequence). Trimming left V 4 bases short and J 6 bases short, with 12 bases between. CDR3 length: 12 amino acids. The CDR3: CAWMESYNGYTF. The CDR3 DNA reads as TGTGCCTGGATGGAGAGCTACAATGGCTACACCTTC.

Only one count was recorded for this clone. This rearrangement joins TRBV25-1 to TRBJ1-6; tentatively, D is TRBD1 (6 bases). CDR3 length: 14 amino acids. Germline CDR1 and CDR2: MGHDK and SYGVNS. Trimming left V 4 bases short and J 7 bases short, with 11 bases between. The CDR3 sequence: CASSVDRLNSPLHF. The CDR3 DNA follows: TGTGCCAGCAGTGTAGACAGGTTAAATTCACCCCTCCACTTT.

The DNA of the CDR3 is TGTGCCAGCAAGCAGGACAGCTCCTATGGCTACACCTTC. Protein: CASKQDSSYGYTF. The chain carries TRBV2 and TRBJ1-2, with D maybe TRBD1 (6 bases). The CDR3 loop spans 13 amino acids. Germline V gene lookup returns CDR1 SNHLY and CDR2 FYNNEI. Trimming stripped 7 bases from V and 4 bases from J, with 13 bases between.

The CDR3 region is CASSLEGARTDTQYF. In nucleotides, the CDR3 is TGCGCCAGCAGCTTGGAGGGGGCTCGCACAGATACGCAGTATTTT. The chain carries TRBV5-1 and TRBJ2-3; TRBD1 aligns across 7 bases. Germline V gene data show CDR1 as SGHRS and CDR2 as YFSETQ. Losses at the gene ends were 0 bases for V and 1 base for J; bases not matched to a gene: 2. The CDR3 covers 15 residues.

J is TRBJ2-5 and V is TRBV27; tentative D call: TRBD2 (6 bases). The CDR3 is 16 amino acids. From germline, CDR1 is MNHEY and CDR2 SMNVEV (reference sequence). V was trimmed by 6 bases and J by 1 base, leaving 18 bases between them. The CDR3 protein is CASRDGGRGIQETQYF. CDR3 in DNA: TGTGCCAGCAGGGACGGGGGACGGGGCATCCAAGAGACCCAGTACTTC.

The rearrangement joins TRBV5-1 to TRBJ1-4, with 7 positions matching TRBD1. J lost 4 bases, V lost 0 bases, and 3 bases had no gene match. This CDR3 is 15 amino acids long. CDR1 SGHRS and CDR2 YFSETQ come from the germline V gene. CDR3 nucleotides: TGCGCCAGCAGCTTGGGACAGGGCGGTAATGAAAAACTGTTTTTT. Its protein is CASSLGQGGNEKLFF.

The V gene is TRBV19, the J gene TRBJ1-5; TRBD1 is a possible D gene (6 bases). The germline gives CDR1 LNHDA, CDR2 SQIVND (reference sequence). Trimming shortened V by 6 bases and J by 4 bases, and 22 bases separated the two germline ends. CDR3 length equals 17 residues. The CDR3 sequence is CASSFSPARGGNQPQHF. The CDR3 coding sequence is TGTGCCAGTAGCTTTTCTCCGGCCAGGGGCGGGAATCAGCCCCAGCATTTT.